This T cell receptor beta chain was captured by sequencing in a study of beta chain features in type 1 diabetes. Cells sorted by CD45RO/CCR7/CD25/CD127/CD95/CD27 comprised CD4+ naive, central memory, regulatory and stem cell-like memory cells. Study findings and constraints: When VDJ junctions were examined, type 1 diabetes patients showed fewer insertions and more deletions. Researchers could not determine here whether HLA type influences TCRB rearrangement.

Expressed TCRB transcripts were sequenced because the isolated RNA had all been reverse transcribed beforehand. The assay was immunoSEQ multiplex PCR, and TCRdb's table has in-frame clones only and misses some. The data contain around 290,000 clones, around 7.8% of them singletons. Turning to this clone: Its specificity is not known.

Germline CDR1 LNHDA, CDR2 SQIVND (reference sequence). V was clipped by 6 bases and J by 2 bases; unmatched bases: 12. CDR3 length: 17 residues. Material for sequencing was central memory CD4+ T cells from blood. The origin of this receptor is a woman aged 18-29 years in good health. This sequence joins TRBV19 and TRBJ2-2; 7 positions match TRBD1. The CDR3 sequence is CASRPRDSFFNTGELFF. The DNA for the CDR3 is TGTGCCAGTAGACCCAGGGACAGCTTCTTTAACACCGGGGAGCTGTTTTTT.